This entry concerns a single TCR beta chain. This clone was recorded a few times. There is no known antigen for this receptor. No qualities accompany the bases; no much larger clone lies one base away. This entry comes from a study of beta chain features in type 1 diabetes (dated by TCRdb to the late 2010s). Background for the entire study: No differences in mean age, gender distribution, total cell number or subset yield were found between patients and healthy donors. In the study, recently diagnosed type 1 diabetes patients and matched healthy donors were compared on the TCRB repertoires of their sorted circulating CD4+ T cell subsets. A total of over 95,000,000 sorted cells were examined across all samples, and RNA yield correlated strongly with the number of cells per subset. Whereas all 28 donors provided naive and central memory subsets, regulatory and stem cell-like memory subsets were isolated from just 8 patients and about 8 healthy donors. Results the study describes overall, beyond this receptor: Only small numbers of individuals were included in the HLA sub-analyses, which left unresolved whether HLA type had any influence on TCRB rearrangement. In all four CD4+ subsets, TCRB CDR3 length was moderately but significantly shorter in type 1 diabetes patients. Because cDNA was sequenced instead of genomic DNA, activated cells with high expression could be over-represented, although the groups did not differ in activation or CD3 levels. PCR might favor shorter templates, but patient and control samples were amplified and corrected together, so any skew would affect both groups equally. The naive, central memory and regulatory TCRB repertoires appeared to resemble one another more closely among patients than among healthy donors. At VDJ recombination sites, type 1 diabetes patients had fewer insertions and more deleted nucleotides, which implies abnormalities in thymic rearrangement.

Each donor gave one peripheral blood draw, averaging about 120 mL, which was collected into heparinised tubes. A BD FACSAria II was used to sort naive, central memory, regulatory and stem cell-like memory CD4+ T cells with a panel that included CD45RO, CCR7, CD25, CD127, CD95 and CD27. Every sorted population had a purity above 95%. PBMCs were separated immediately by Lymphoprep density gradient centrifugation and were stained directly, without being cultured. Samples were stained and sorted in pairs, with one healthy donor and one patient per experiment, so that batch effects were minimized. The High Capacity cDNA Reverse Transcription Kit was used to reverse transcribe all of the isolated RNA, meaning that expressed TCRB transcripts were what got sequenced. Deep immunoSEQ sequencing was applied to naive, central memory and regulatory T cell samples, giving an average of roughly 3.6 million total reads per sample. Sorted cells were lysed in RLT buffer, and RNA was extracted using DNase-treated RNeasy Micro or Mini kits according to cell number. Each cell subset was processed on its own to prevent cross-contamination, while patient and healthy donor samples were processed together. The immunoSEQ multiplex PCR was used to amplify TCRB sequences from cDNA, yielding 87-bp fragments that span the CDR3 region. Sequencing of the amplicons was performed on the Illumina HiSeq platform. As for how the authors treated the data: PCR bias was corrected computationally using synthetic template baselines, and reads within Hamming distance 2 were collapsed, with unmergeable singletons discarded. Reads were aligned to IMGT to assign V, D and J genes, CDR3 length, and insertions or deletions at six rearrangement sites. Within each subset, clonotype counts were normalized to the number of sorted cells before true diversity and Gini coefficients were calculated with the tcR R package. The overlap coefficient, calculated on TCRB nucleotide sequences, was used to quantify repertoire sharing. Out-of-frame TCRB sequences from naive cells were analyzed to stand in for the pre-selection repertoire. As stored in TCRdb, this immuneACCESS dataset retains in-frame rearrangements with V and J assigned. A fraction of the clones does not appear; measured against another copy, unresolved V genes explain less than half of the discrepancy, and the remainder lacks a known reason. V, J and clone size derive from that table, while D and trimming were established from the DNA sequence. The sample contains around 340,000 clones, about 19% of them found a single time. The leading ten clones occupy approximately 0.041% of the sample.

From the cysteine up to the phenylalanine, the CDR3 has a length of 13 residues. The read is trimmed to its CDR3 DNA, 39 bases read in frame from base 1. Per the germline V gene, SQVTM is the CDR1 and ANQGSEA is the CDR2. For this chain, trimming is 8 bases at the V end and 9 bases at the J end, and the number of junction bases without a gene match is 12. This sequence uses TRBV29-1 and TRBJ2-1, with 8 central nucleotides matching TRBD2. The sequenced material came from naive CD4+ T cells from blood. The cell subset or site label on this specimen signifies: true naive CD4+ T cells. The sequence came from a woman aged 18-30 years in good health. CDR3 sequence: CSSAGLGNSEQFF. Read as DNA, the sequence is TGCAGCTCGGCGGGACTAGGCAACAGTGAGCAGTTCTTC.